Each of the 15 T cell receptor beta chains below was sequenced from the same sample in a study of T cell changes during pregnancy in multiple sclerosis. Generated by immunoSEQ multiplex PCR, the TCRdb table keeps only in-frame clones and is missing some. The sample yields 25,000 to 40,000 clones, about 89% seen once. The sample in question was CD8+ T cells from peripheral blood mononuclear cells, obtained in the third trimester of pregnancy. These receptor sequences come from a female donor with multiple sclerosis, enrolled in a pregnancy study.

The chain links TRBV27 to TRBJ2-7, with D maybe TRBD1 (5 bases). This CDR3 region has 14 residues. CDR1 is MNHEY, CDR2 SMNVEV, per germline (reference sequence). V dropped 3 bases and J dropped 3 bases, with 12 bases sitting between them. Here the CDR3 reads CASSFSTASYEQYF. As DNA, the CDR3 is TGTGCCAGCAGTTTCTCGACAGCCAGCTACGAGCAGTACTTC.

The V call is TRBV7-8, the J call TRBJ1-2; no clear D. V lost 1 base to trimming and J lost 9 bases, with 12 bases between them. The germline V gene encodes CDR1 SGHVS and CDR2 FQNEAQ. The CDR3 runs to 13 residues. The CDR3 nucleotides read TGTGCCAGCAGCTTAGGTCCGCTCAGGAGCTACACCTTC. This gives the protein CASSLGPLRSYTF.

The CDR3 reads CASSYQYQETQYF. The CDR3 nucleotides are TGTGCCAGCAGTTACCAGTACCAAGAGACCCAGTACTTC. V usage is TRBV6-5 and J usage is TRBJ2-5; D gene ambiguous. CDR1 is MNHEY and CDR2 is SVGAGI in the germline V gene. CDR3 length equals 13 residues. V shed 2 bases and J shed 0 bases, with 4 bases lying between them.

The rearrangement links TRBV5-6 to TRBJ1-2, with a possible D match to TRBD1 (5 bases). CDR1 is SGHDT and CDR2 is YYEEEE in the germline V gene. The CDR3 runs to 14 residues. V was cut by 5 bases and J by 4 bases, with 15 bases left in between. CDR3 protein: CASSLRQGIYGYTF. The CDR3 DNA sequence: TGTGCCAGCAGTCTCCGCCAGGGAATCTATGGCTACACCTTC.

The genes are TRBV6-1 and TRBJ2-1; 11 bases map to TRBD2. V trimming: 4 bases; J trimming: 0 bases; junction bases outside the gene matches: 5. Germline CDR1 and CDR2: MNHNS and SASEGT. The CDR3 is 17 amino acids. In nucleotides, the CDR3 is TGTGCCAGCAGTGTGTGGACTAGCGGGTTCTCCTACAATGAGCAGTTCTTC. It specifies CASSVWTSGFSYNEQFF.

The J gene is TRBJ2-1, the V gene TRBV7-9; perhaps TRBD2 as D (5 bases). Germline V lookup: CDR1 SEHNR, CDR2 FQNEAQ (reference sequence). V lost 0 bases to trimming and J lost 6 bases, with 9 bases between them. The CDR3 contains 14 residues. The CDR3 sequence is CASSLAALANEQFF. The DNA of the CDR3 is TGTGCCAGCAGCTTAGCGGCGCTAGCCAATGAGCAGTTCTTC.

CDR3: CASSLAGDRATYEQYF. CDR3 DNA sequence: TGCGCCAGCAGCCTCGCGGGGGACAGGGCGACCTACGAGCAGTACTTC. The V gene is TRBV4-1, the J gene TRBJ2-7; 9 nucleotides match TRBD1. V was clipped by 4 bases and J by 2 bases; unmatched bases: 9. Germline V lookup: CDR1 MGHRA, CDR2 YSYEKL. The CDR3 is made up of 16 amino acids.

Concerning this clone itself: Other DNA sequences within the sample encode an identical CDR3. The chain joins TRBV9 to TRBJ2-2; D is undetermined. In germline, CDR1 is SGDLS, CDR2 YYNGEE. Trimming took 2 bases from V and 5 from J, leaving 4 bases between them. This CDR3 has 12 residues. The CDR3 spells CASSVGTGELFF. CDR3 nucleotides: TGTGCCAGCAGCGTCGGTACCGGGGAGCTGTTTTTT.

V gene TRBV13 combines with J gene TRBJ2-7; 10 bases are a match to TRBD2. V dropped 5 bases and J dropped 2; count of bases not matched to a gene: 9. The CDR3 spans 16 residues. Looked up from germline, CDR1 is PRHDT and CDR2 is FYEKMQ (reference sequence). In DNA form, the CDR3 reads TGTGCCAGCAGCATCAGGACTAGCGGAATCCCCTACGAGCAGTACTTC. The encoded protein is CASSIRTSGIPYEQYF.

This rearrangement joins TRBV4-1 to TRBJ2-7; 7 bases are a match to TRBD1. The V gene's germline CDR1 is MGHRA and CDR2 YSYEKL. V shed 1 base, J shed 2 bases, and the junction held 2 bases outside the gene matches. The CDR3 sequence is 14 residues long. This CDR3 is CASSQGTGTYEQYF. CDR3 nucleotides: TGCGCCAGCAGCCAAGGGACAGGAACCTACGAGCAGTACTTC.

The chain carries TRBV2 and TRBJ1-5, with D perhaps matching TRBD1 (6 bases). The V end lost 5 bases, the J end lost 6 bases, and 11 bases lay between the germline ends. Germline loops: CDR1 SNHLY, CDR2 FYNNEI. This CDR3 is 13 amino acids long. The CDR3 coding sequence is TGTGCCAGCAGTTTCGGGGGGGCTCAGCCCCAGCATTTT. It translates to CASSFGGAQPQHF. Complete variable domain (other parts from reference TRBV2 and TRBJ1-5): EPEVTQTPSHQVTQMGQEVILRCVPISNHLYFYWYRQILGQKVEFLVSFYNNEISEKSEIFDDQFSVERPDGSNFTLKIRSTKLEDSAMYFCASSFGGAQPQHFGDGTRLSIL.

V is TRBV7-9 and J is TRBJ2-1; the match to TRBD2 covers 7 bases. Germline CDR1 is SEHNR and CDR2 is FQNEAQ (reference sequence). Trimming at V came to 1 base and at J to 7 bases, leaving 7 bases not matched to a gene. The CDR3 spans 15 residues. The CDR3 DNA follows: TGTGCCAGCAGCTTAGTTGCGGGAGTGGGAAATGAGCAGTTCTTC. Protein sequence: CASSLVAGVGNEQFF.

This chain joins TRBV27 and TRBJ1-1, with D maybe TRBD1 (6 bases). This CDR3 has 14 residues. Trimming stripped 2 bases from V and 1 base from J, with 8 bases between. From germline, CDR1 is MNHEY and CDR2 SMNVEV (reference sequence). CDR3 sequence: CASSLGQPNTEAFF. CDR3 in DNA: TGTGCCAGCAGTTTAGGACAGCCGAACACTGAAGCTTTCTTT.

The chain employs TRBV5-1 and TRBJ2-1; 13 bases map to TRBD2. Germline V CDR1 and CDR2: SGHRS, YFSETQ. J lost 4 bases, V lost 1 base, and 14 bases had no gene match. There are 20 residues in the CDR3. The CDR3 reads CASSLRGWTSGRGDYNEQFF. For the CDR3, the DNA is TGCGCCAGCAGCTTGAGAGGATGGACTAGCGGGAGAGGGGATTACAATGAGCAGTTCTTC. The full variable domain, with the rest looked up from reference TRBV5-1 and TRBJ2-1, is KAGVTQTPRYLIKTRGQQVTLSCSPISGHRSVSWYQQTPGQGLQFLFEYFSETQRNKGNFPGRFSGRQFSNSRSEMNVSTLELGDSALYLCASSLRGWTSGRGDYNEQFFGPGTRLTVL.

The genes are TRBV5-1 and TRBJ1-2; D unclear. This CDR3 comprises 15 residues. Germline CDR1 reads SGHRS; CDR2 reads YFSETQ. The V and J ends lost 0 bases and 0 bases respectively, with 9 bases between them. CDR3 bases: TGCGCCAGCAGCTTGGGAGTGATTTCTAACTATGGCTACACCTTC. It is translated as CASSLGVISNYGYTF.